This TCR beta chain was documented in a study of response to subunit inactivated influenza vaccine. Study-wide results and limits: Every seasonal influenza vaccination brings in few new T cells, the authors suggested.

As regards this clonotype: The antigen is not known.

TCRdb reprocessed the RT-PCR reads via MiXCR and lists one record per CDR3 protein. The data contain about 570,000 distinct CDR3 sequences, roughly 10% of them singletons. The same sample was also used in a study of T cells expressing NK-cell markers. That paper states: Libraries used 5'RACE template switching adding universal primer site and UMIs. Restriction of sorting to alpha-beta TCR T cells was accomplished in several experiments using an anti-gamma-delta TCR antibody. Topping the CD3+CD56-NKG2C+ fraction as well were these clonotypes, in a few donors. Evidence did not settle whether expanded NKG2C+ T cell clones targeted HCMV.

This TCR came from a man over 45 who received an inactivated influenza vaccine. The specimen was PBMCs from blood, collected on the day of vaccination.

CDR3 protein: CASSLGSGSGEQYF. The CDR3 DNA sequence: TGTGCCAGCAGCCTGGGGTCGGGGTCCGGCGAGCAGTACTTC. The chain carries TRBV7-2 and TRBJ2-7; TRBD2 is a possible D gene (5 bases). With 5 bases removed from V and 6 bases from J, the gap between germline ends came to 17 bases. The germline V gene encodes CDR1 SGHTA and CDR2 FQGNSA. The CDR3 is made up of 14 amino acids.